This T cell receptor (beta chain) was captured by sequencing in a study of blood T cells in healthy people across ages. Looking at the study overall: Template switching caught about one barcoded beta molecule for each two T cells.

Alongside a J-beta primer mix, a sample-barcoded 5' primer served in a second PCR lasting roughly 6 to 11 cycles. TCRdb reanalysed the 5' RACE reads using MiXCR and keeps one entry per CDR3 protein. The sample includes 500,000 to 650,000 distinct CDR3 sequences, around 27% of them seen just once. In addition, the sample was reused for a study of T cells of mothers and their children. From that paper: The study sampled three healthy Caucasian mothers and their six children. Slightly higher but non-significant overlap marked related mother-child pairs versus unrelated pairs.

Sequences were obtained from blood. This TCR derives from a boy aged 2-9 years in good health.

The CDR3 nucleotides are TGTGCCAGCAGCTTAGAGGCTAGCGGGAGGAGCACAGATACGCAGTATTTT. Protein product: CASSLEASGRSTDTQYF. This chain joins TRBV7-6 and TRBJ2-3, with TRBD2 matching over 11 bases. CDR3 length: 17 amino acids. Germline lookup yields CDR1 SGHVS and CDR2 FNYEAQ. V was clipped by 1 base and J by 0 bases; unmatched bases: 3.